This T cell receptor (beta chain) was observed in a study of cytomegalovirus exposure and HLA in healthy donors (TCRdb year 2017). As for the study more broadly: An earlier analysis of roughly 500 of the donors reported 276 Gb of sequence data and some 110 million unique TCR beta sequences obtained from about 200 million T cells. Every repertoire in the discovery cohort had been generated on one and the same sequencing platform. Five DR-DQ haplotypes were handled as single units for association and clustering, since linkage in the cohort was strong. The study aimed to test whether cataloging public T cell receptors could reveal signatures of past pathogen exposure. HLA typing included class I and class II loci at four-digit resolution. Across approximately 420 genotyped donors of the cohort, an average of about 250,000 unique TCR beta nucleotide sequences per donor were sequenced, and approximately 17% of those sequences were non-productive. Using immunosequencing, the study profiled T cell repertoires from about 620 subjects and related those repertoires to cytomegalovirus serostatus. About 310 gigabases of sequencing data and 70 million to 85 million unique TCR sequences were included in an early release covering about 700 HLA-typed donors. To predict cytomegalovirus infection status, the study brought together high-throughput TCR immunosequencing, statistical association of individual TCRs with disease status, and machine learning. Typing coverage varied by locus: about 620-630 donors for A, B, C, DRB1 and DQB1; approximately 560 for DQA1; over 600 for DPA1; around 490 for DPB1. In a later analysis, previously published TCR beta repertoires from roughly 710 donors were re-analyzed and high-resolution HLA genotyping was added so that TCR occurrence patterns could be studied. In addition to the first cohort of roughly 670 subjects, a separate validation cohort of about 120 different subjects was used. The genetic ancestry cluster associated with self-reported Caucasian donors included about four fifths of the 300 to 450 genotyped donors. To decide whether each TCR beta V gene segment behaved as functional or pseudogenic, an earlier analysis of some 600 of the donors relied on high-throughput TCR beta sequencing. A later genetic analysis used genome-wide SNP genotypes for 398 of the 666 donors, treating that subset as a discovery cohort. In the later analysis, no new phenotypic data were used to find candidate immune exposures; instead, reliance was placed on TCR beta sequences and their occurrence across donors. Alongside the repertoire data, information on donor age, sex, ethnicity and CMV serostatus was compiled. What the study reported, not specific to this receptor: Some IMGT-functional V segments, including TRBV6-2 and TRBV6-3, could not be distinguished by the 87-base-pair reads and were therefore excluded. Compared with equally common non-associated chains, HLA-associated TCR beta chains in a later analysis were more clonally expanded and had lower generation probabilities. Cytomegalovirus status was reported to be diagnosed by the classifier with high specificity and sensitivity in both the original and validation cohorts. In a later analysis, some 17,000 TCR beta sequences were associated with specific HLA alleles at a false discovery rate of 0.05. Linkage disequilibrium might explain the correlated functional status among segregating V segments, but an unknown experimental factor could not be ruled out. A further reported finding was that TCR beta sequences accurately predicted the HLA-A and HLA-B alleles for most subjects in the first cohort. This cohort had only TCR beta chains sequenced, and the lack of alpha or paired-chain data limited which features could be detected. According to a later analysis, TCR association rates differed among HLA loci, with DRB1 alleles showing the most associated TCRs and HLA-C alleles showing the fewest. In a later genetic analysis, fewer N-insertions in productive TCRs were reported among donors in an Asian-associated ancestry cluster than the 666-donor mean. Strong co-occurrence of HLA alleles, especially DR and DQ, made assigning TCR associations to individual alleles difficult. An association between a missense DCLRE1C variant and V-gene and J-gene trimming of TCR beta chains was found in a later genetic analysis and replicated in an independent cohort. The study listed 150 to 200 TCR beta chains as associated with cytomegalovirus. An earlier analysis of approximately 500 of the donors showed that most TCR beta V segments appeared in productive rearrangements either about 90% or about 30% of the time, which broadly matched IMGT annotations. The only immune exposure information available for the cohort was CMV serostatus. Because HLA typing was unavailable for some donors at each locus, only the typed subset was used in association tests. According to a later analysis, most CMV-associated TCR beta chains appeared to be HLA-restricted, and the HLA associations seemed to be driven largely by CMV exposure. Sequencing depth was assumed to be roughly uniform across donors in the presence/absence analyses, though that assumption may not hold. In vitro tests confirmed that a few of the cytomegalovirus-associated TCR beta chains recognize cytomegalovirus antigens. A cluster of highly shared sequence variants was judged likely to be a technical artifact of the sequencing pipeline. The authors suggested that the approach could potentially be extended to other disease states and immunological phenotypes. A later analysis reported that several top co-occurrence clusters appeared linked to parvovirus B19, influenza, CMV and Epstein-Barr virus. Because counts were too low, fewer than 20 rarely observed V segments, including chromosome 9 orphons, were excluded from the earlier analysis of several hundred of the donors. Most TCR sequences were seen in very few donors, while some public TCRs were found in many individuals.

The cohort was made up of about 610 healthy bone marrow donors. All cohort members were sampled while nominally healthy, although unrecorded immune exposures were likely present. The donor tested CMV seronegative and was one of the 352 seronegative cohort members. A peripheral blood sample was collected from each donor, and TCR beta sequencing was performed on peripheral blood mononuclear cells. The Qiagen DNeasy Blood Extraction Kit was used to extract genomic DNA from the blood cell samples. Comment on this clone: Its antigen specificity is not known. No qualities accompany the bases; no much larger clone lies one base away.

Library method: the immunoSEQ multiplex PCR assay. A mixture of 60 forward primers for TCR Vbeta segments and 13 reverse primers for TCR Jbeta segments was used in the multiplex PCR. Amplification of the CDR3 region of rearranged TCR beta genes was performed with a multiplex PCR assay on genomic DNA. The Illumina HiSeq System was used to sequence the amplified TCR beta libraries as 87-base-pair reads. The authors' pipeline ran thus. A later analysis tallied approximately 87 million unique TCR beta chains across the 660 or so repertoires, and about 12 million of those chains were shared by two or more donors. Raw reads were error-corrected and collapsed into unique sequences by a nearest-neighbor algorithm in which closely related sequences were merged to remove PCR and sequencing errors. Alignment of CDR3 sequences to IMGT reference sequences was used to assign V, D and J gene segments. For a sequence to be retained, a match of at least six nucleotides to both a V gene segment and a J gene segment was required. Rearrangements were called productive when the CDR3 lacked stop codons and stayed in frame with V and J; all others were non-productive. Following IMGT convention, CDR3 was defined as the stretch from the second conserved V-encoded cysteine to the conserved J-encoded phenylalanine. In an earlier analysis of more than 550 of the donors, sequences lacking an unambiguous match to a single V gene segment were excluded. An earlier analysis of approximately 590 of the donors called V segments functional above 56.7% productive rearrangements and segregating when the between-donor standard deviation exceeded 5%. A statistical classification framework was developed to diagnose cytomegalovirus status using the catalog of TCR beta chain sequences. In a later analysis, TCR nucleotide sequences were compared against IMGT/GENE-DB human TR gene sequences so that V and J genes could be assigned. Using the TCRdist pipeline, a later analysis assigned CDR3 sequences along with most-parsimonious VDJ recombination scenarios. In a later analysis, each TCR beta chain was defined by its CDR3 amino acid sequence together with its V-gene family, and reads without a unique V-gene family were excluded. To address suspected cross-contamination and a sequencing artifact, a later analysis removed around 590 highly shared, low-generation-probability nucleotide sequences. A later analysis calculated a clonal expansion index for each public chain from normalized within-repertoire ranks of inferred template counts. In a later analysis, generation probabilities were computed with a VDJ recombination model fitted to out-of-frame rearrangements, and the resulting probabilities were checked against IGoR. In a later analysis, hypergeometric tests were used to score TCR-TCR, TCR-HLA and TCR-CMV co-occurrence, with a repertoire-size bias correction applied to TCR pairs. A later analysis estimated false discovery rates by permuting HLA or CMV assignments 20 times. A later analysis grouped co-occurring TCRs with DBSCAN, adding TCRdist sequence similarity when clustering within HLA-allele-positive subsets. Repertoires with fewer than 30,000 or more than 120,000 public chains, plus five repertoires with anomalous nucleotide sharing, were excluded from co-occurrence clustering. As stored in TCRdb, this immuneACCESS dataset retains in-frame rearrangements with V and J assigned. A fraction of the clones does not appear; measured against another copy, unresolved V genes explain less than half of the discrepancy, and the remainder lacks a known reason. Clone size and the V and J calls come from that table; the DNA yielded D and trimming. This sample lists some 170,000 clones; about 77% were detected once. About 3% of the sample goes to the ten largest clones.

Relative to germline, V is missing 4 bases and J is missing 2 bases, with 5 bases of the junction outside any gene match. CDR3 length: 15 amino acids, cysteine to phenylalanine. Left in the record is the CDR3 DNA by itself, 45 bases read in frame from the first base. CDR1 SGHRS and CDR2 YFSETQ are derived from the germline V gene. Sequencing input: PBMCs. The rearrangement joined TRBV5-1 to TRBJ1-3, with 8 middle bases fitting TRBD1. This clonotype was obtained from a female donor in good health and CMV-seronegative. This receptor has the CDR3 CASSTGTGTGNTIYF. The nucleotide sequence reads TGCGCCAGCAGCACCGGGACAGGCACTGGAAACACCATATATTTT.